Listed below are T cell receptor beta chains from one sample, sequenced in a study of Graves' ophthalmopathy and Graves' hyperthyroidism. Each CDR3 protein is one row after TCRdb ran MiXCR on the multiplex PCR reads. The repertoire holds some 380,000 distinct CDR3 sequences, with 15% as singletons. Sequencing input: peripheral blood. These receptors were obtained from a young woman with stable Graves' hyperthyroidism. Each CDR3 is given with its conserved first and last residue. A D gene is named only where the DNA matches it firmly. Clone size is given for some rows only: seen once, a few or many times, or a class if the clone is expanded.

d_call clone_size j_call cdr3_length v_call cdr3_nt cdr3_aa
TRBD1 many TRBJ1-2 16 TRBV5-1 TGCGCCAGCAGCCTCGGGCAGGGGGCAGGGAACTATGGCTACACCTTC CASSLGQGAGNYGYTF
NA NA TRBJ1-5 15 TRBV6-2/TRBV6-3 TGTGCCAGCACCGACAGGTTTTTTAGCAATCAGCCCCAGCATTTT CASTDRFFSNQPQHF
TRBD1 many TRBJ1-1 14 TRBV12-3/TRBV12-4 TGTGCCAGCAGTGAACAGGGGATGAACACTGAAGCTTTCTTT CASSEQGMNTEAFF
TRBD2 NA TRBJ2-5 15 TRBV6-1 TGTGCCAGCAGCTCCCTAACTAGCGGCAGGGAGACCCAGTACTTC CASSSLTSGRETQYF
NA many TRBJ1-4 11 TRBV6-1 TGTGCCAGCTTCGGAGACCGAAAACTGTTTTTT CASFGDRKLFF
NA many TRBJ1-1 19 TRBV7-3 TGTGCCAGCAGCTTAAGGTTTATTGGGACGGGCATCCTGAACACTGAAGCTTTCTTT CASSLRFIGTGILNTEAFF
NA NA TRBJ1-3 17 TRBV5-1 TGCGCCAGCAGCTTGGCCGGTCCGGGGGCGGGTGGAAACACCATATATTTT CASSLAGPGAGGNTIYF
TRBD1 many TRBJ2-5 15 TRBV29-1 TGCAGCGTTGAAGATATGACAGGGTACCAAGAGACCCAGTACTTC CSVEDMTGYQETQYF
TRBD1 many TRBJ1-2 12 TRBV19 TGTGCCAGTAACCGACAGGGGCATGGCTACACCTTC CASNRQGHGYTF
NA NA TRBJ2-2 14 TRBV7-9 TGTGCCAGCAGCTTGGAGGCTGGGGGCGGGGAGCTGTTTTTT CASSLEAGGGELFF
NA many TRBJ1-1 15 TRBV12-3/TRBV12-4 TGTGCCAGCAGTTTGGTCGGAGGGTTGAACGCTGAAGCTTTCTTT CASSLVGGLNAEAFF
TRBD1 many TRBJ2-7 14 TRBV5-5 TGTGCCAGCAGTTACGGACAGGGGCTCTACGAGCAGTACTTC CASSYGQGLYEQYF
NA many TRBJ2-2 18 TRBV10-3 TGTGCCATCAGTGAGTCTTATTCGTGGACACGATTTCCCGGGGAGCTGTTTTTT CAISESYSWTRFPGELFF
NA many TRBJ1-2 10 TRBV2 TGTGCCAGCGGAGAATATGGCTACACCTTC CASGEYGYTF
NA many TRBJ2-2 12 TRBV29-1 TGCAGCGTGAGGCCGTACACCGGGGAGCTGTTTTTT CSVRPYTGELFF
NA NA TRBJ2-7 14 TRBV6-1 TGTGCCAGCAGTGACAGGGATAGGTCCAGCGAGCAGTACTTC CASSDRDRSSEQYF
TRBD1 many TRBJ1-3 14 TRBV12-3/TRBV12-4 TGTGCCAGCAGCCTGGACAGGGTCGGGGACACCATATATTTT CASSLDRVGDTIYF
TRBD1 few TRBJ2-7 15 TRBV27 TGTGCCAGCAGTGGGGACAGAAAGAAAATCTACGAGCAGTACTTC CASSGDRKKIYEQYF
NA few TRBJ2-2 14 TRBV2 TGTGCCAGCAGGAGGGGTATTTTCACCGGGGAGCTGTTTTTT CASRRGIFTGELFF
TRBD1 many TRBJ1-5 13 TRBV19 TGTGCCAGTAGCGGACAGGGAGATCAGCCCCAGCATTTT CASSGQGDQPQHF
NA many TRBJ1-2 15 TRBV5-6 TGTGCCAGCAGCTTGGAGCCAAGATATAGCTATGGCTACACCTTC CASSLEPRYSYGYTF
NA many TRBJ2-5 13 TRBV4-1 TGCGCCAGCAGCCAAGGGGGCCAAGAGACCCAGTACTTC CASSQGGQETQYF
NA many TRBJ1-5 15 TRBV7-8 TGTGCCAGCAGCTTAGCGGGAGGTTTGGATCAGCCCCAGCATTTT CASSLAGGLDQPQHF
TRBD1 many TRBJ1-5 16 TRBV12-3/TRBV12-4 TGTGCCAGCAGCCCGGGAAATAGGGGGCTTTATCAGCCCCAGCATTTT CASSPGNRGLYQPQHF
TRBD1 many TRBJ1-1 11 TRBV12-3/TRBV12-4 TGTGCCAGCAGTCCAGGGGGTCCAGCTTTCTTT CASSPGGPAFF
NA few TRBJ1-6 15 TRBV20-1 TGCAGTGCTAGAGATCAGCAGGGATATAATTCACCCCTCCACTTT CSARDQQGYNSPLHF
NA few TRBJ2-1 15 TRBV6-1 TGTGCCAGCAGATCCCCGGGACTCACGTACAATGAGCAGTTCTTC CASRSPGLTYNEQFF
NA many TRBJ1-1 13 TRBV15 TGTGCCACCAGCAGAGGCCTAGCAGAGGAAGCTTTCTTT CATSRGLAEEAFF
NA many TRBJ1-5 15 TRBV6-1 TGTGCCAGCAGAACAGGTCGGAATAGCAATCAGCCCCAGCATTTT CASRTGRNSNQPQHF
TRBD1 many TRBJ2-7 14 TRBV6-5 TGTGCCAGCAGAACCGGGACAGGGACGTACGAGCAGTACTTC CASRTGTGTYEQYF
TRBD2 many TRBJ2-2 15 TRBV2 TGTGCCAGCAGTGAGGGGCGGGAGGACACCGGGGAGCTGTTTTTT CASSEGREDTGELFF
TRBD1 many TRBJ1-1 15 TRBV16 TGTGCCAGCAGCCCGCGGACAGGGGCTTGGTTGGGAGCTTTCTTT CASSPRTGAWLGAFF
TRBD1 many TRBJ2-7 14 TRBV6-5 TGTGCCAGCGGTTACAGACAGGGTGCCTACGAGCAGTACTTC CASGYRQGAYEQYF
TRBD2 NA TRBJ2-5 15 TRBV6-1 TGTGCCAGCCTCCTGGATAGCGGGAGTGGGGAGACCCAGTACTTC CASLLDSGSGETQYF
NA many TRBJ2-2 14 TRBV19 TGTGCCAGTCGTTTCAGGGGAGGCACCGGGGAGCTGTTTTTT CASRFRGGTGELFF
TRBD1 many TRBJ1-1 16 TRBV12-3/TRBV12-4 TGTGCCAGCAGAGGCTCTTTGGGACAGGGGGCTGGGGAAGCTTTCTTT CASRGSLGQGAGEAFF
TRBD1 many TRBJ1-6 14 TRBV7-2 TGTGCCAGCAGCTTCCGGACAGGGGGAGAATCCCTCCACTTT CASSFRTGGESLHF
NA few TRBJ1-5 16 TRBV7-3 TGTGCCAGCAGCTTAGGGGGGGGGATCAAAAGAGGGCCCCAGCATTTT CASSLGGGIKRGPQHF
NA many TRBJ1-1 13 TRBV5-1 TGCGCCAGCAGCTTGGGAGGGGTAACTGAAGCTTTCTTT CASSLGGVTEAFF
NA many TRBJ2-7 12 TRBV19 TGTGCCAGTAGTACCAACTCCTACGAGCAGTACTTC CASSTNSYEQYF
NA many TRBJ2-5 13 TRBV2 TGTGCCAGCAGTGGAGGGCAGCAAGAGACCCAGTACTTC CASSGGQQETQYF
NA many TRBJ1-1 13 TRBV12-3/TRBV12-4 TGTGCCAGCAGTTTAGTCAGATACACTGAAGCTTTCTTT CASSLVRYTEAFF
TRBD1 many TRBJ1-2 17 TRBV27 TGTGCCAGCAGTTTGAGGGTCAAGACAGGGGTGAACTATGGCTACACCTTC CASSLRVKTGVNYGYTF
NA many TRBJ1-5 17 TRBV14 TGTGCCAGCAGCCAAGCGATTACGGCTTATTACAATCAGCCCCAGCATTTT CASSQAITAYYNQPQHF
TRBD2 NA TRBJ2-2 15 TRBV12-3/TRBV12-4 TGTGCCAGCTCGGGAGGGCAGTCGAACACCGGGGAGCTGTTTTTT CASSGGQSNTGELFF
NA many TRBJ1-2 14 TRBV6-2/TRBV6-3 TGTGCCAGCAGTTACGCCCCTGACAGCTATGGCTACACCTTC CASSYAPDSYGYTF
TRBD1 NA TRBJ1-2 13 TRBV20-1 TGCAGTGCTCGAACAGGGGTTTTAGATGGCTACACCTTC CSARTGVLDGYTF
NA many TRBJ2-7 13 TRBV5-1 TGCGCCAGCAGCTTGGACCCCACCCACGAGCAGTACTTC CASSLDPTHEQYF
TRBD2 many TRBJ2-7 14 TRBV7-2 TGTGCCAGCACCCGTCGGGGGGGCAGGGACGAGCAGTACTTC CASTRRGGRDEQYF
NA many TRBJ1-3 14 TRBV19 TGTGCCAGTAGCACGACGGTATTTGGAAACACCATATATTTT CASSTTVFGNTIYF
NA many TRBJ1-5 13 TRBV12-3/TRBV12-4 TGTGCCAGCAGTTACAGGGCGTCCCAGCCCCAGCATTTT CASSYRASQPQHF
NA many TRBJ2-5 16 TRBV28 TGTGCCAGCAGTTTGGAAAGCGAACCTGGAAAAGAGACCCAGTACTTC CASSLESEPGKETQYF
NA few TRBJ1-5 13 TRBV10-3 TGTGCCATCAGCCTGGGGGGCAATCAGCCCCAGCATTTT CAISLGGNQPQHF